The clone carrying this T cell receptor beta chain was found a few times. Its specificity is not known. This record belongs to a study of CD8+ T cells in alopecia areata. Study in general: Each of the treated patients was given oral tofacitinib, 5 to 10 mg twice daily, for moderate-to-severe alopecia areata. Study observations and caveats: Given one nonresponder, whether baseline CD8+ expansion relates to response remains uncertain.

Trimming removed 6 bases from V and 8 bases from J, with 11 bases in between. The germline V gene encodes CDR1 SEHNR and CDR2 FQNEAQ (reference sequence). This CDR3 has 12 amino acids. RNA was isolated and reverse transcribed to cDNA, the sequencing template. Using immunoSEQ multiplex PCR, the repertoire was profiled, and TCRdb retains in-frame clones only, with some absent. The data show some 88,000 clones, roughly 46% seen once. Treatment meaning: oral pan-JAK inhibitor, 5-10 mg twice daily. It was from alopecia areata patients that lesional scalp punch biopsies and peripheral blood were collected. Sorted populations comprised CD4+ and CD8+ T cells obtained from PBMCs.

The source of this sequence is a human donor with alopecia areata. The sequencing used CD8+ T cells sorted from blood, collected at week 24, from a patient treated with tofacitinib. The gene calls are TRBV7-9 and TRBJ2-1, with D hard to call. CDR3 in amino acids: CASRYTPDEQFF. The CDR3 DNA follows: TGTGCCAGCAGATACACACCGGATGAGCAGTTCTTC.